This T cell receptor (beta chain) was sequenced in a study of blood T cells in healthy people across ages. A remark on this clonotype: The antigen remains undetermined.

The CDR3 loop spans 15 amino acids. Trimming took 5 bases from V and 2 from J, leaving 17 bases between them. Germline CDR1 and CDR2: SQVTM and ANQGSEA. Then a second PCR, running roughly 7 to 11 cycles, was carried out with a sample-barcoded 5' primer and a J-beta primer mix. All cDNA molecules were each tagged by a template-switch adaptor with 12 random nucleotides. TCRdb reanalysed the 5' RACE reads using MiXCR and keeps one entry per CDR3 protein. The sample has about 940,000 distinct CDR3 sequences; about 44% are singletons. Study-wide findings and caveats: A roughly linear age-dependent decrease characterized TCR beta diversity per million T cells.

The donors, healthy Caucasians from Russia, were aged 6 to 90. Total RNA was extracted at no less than 6 micrograms per sample. This TCR derives from a man aged 30-40 years in good health. The sequenced material came from blood. The chain recombines TRBV29-1 with TRBJ2-3; maybe TRBD1 (6 bases). Here the CDR3 reads CSVLGATQSTDTQYF. The CDR3 region has the DNA TGCAGCGTTCTGGGGGCAACCCAATCCACAGATACGCAGTATTTT.